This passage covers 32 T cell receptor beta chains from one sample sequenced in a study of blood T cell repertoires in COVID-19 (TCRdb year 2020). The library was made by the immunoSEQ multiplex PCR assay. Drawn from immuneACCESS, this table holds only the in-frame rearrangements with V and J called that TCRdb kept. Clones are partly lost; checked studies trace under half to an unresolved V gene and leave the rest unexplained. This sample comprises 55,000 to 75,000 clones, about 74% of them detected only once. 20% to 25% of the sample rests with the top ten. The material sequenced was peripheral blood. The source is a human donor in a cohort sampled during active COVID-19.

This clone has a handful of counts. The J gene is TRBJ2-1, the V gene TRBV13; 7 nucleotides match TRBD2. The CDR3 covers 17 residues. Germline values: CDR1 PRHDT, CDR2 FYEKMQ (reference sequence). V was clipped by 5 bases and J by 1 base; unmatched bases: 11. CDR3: CASSPQERDLSYNEQFF. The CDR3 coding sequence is TGTGCCAGCAGCCCCCAGGAGCGGGACTTGTCCTACAATGAGCAGTTCTTC.

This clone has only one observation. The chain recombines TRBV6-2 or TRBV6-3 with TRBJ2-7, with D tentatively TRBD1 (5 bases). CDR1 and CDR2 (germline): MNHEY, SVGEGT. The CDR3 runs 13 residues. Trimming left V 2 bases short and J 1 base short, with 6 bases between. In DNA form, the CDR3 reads TGTGCCAGCAGTTACGACAGATCCTACGAGCAGTACTTC. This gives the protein CASSYDRSYEQYF.

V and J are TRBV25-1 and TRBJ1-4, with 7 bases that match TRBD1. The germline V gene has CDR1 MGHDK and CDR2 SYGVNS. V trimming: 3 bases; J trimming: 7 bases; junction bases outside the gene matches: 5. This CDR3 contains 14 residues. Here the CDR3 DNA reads TGTGCCAGCAGTGACGACAGGGCAGGTGAAAAACTGTTTTTT. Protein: CASSDDRAGEKLFF.

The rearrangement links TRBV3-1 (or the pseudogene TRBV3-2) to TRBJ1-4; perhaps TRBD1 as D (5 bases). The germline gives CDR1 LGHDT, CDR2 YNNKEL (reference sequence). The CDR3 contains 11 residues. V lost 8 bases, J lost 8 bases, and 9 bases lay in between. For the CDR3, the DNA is TGTGCCAGCCGGCGGGGGGAAAAACTGTTTTTT. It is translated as CASRRGEKLFF.

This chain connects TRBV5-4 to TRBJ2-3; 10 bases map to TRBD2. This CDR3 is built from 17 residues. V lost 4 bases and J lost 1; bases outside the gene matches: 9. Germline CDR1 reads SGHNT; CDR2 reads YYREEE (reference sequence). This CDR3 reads CASSAAPLAGGTDTQYF. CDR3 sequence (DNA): TGTGCCAGCAGCGCTGCCCCCCTAGCGGGAGGCACAGATACGCAGTATTTT.

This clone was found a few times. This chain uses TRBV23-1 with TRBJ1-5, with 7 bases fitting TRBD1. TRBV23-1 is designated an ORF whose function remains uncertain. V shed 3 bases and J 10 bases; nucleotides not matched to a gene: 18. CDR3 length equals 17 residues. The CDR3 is CASSHPVVRDSWSPQHF. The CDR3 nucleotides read TGCGCCAGCAGTCACCCTGTGGTCCGGGACAGTTGGAGTCCCCAGCATTTT.

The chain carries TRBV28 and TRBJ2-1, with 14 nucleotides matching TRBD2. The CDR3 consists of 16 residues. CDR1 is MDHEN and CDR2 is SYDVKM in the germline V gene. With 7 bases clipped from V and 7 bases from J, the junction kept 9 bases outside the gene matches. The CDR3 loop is CASTRGGTSGRNEQFF. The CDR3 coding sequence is TGTGCCAGCACCAGAGGGGGGACTAGCGGGAGAAATGAGCAGTTCTTC.

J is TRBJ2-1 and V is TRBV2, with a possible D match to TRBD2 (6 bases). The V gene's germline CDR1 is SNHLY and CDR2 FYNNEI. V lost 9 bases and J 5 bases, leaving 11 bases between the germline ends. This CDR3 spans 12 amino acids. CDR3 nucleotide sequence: TGTGCCAGTTGGGACTCAAACAATGAGCAGTTCTTC. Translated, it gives CASWDSNNEQFF. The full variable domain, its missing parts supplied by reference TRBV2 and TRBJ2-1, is EPEVTQTPSHQVTQMGQEVILRCVPISNHLYFYWYRQILGQKVEFLVSFYNNEISEKSEIFDDQFSVERPDGSNFTLKIRSTKLEDSAMYFCASWDSNNEQFFGPGTRLTVL.

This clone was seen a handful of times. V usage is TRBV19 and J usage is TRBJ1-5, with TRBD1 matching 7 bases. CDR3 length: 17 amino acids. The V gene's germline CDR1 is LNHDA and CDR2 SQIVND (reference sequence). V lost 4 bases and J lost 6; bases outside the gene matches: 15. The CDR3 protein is CASSRPGRGDRGQPQHF. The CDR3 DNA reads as TGTGCCAGTAGTAGGCCCGGCAGGGGGGATCGCGGTCAGCCCCAGCATTTT. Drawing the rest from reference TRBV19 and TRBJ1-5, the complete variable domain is DGGITQSPKYLFRKEGQNVTLSCEQNLNHDAMYWYRQDPGQGLRLIYYSQIVNDFQKGDIAEGYSVSREKKESFPLTVTSAQKNPTAFYLCASSRPGRGDRGQPQHFGDGTRLSIL.

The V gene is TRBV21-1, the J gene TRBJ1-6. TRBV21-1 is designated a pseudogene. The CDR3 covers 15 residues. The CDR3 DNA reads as TGTGCCAGCAGCAACCCCGGGACTGAGGATTCACCCCTCCACTTT. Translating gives CASSNPGTEDSPLHF.

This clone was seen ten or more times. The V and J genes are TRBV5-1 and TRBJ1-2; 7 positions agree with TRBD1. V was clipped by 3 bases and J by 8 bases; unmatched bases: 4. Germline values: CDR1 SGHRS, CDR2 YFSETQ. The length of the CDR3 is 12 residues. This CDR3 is CASSSGQIGYTF. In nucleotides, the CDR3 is TGCGCCAGCAGCTCGGGACAGATCGGCTACACCTTC.

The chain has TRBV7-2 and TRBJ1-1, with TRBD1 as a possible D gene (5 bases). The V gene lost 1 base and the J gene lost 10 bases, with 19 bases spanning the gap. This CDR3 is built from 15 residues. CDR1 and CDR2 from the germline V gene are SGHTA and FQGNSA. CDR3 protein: CASSLVVGQGRVAFF. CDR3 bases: TGTGCCAGCAGCTTAGTCGTAGGGCAGGGAAGAGTAGCTTTCTTT.

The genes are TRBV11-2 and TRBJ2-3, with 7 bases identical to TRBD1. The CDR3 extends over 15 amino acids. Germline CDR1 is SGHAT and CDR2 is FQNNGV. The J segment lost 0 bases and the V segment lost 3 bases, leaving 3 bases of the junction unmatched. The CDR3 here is CASSLKGGSTDTQYF. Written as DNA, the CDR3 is TGTGCCAGCAGCTTGAAAGGGGGCAGCACAGATACGCAGTATTTT.

The CDR3 region is CASSYSSGQGAKRETQYF. In DNA, the CDR3 is TGTGCCAGCAGTTACTCGAGCGGCCAGGGGGCAAAAAGAGAGACCCAGTACTTC. The chain joins TRBV6-2 or TRBV6-3 to TRBJ2-5; 8 bases fit TRBD1. The V and J ends lost 0 bases and 4 bases, in that order; junction bases with no gene match: 13. Germline V gives CDR1 MNHEY, CDR2 SVGEGT. CDR3 length: 18 amino acids.

The CDR3: CSVRQYHEQFF. Here the CDR3 DNA reads TGCAGCGTTAGACAGTATCACGAGCAGTTCTTC. This chain uses TRBV29-1 with TRBJ2-1; D is possibly TRBD1 (5 bases). The germline CDR1 and CDR2 sequences are SQVTM and ANQGSEA. CDR3 size: 11 residues. V dropped 5 bases and J dropped 10 bases, with 12 bases sitting between them.

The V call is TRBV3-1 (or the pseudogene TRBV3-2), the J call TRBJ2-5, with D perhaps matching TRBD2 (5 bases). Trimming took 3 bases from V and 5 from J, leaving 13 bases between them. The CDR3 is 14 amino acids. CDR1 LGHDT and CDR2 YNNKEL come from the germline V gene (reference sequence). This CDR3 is CASSHPPEEETQYF. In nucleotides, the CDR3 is TGTGCCAGCAGCCACCCCCCGGAGGAGGAGACCCAGTACTTC.

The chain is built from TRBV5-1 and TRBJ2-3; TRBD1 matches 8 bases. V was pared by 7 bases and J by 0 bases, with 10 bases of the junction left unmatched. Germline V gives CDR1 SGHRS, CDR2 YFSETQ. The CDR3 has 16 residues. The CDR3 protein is CASGQGASSSTDTQYF. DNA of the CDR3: TGCGCCAGCGGCCAGGGGGCGTCCTCTAGCACAGATACGCAGTATTTT.

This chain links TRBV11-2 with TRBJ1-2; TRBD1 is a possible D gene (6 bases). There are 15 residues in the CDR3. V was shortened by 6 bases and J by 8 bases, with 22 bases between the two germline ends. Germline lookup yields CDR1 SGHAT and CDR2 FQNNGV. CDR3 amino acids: CASSSLRGGEGGYTF. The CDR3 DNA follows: TGTGCCAGCAGTTCCCTCAGAGGGGGGGAAGGCGGCTACACCTTC.

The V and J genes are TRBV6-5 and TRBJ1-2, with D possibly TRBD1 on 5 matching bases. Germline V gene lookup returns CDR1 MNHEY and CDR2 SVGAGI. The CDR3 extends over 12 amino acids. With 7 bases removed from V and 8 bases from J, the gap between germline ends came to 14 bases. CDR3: CASNYGGGGYTF. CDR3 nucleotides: TGTGCCAGCAACTATGGGGGAGGAGGCTACACCTTC.

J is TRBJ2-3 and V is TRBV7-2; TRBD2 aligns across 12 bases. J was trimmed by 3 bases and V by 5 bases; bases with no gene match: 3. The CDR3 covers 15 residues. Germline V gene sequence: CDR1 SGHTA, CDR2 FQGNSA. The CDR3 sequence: CASSHGTSGTDTQYF. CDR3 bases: TGTGCCAGCAGCCACGGGACTAGCGGGACAGATACGCAGTATTTT.

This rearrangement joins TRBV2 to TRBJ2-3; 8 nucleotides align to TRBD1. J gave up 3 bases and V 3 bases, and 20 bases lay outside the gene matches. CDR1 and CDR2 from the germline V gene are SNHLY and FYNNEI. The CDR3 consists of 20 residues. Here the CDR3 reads CASSDVGDRFNGTRTDTQYF. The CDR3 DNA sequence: TGTGCCAGCAGTGATGTTGGGGACAGGTTTAATGGGACACGGACAGATACGCAGTATTTT.

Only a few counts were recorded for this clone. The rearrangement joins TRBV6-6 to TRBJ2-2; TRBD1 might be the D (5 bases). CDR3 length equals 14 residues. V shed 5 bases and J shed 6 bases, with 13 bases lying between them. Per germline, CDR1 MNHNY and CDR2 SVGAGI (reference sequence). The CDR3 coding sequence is TGTGCCAGCAGTAGGGGCCGTGAGGCCGGGGAGCTGTTTTTT. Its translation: CASSRGREAGELFF.

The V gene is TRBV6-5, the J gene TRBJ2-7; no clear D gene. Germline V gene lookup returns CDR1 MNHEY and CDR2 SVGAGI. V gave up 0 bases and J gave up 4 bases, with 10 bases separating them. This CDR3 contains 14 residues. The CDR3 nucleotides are TGTGCCAGCAGTTACTCCCCCCAGCGTTACGAGCAGTACTTC. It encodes CASSYSPQRYEQYF.

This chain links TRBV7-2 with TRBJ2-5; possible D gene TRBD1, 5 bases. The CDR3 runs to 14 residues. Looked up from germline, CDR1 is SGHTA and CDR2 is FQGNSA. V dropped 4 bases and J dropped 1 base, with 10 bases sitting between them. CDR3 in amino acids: CASSSPDSQETQYF. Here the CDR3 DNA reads TGTGCCAGCAGCTCGCCCGACAGCCAAGAGACCCAGTACTTC.

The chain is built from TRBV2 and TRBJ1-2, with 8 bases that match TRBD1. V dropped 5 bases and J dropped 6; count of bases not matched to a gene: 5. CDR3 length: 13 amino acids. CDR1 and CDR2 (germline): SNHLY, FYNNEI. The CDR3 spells CASSPGQENGYTF. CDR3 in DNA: TGTGCCAGCAGTCCGGGACAGGAAAATGGCTACACCTTC.

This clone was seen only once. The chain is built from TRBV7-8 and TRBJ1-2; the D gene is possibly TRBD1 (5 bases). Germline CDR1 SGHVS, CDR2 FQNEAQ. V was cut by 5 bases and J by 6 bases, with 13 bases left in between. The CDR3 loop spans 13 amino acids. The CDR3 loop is CASSLSWGHGYTF. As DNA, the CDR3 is TGTGCCAGCAGCCTGTCTTGGGGCCATGGCTACACCTTC.

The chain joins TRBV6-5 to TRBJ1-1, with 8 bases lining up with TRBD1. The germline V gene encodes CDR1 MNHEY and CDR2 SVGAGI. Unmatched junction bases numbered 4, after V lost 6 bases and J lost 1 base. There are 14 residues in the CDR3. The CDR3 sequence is CASRRGTGNTEAFF. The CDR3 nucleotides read TGTGCCAGCAGGAGAGGGACAGGGAACACTGAAGCTTTCTTT.

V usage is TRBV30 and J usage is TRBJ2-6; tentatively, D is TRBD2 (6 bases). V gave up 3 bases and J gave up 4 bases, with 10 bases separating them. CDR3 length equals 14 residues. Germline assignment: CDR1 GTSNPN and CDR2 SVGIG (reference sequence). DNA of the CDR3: TGTGCCTGGAGGGCGGGGACCGGGGCCAACGTCCTGACTTTC. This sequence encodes CAWRAGTGANVLTF.

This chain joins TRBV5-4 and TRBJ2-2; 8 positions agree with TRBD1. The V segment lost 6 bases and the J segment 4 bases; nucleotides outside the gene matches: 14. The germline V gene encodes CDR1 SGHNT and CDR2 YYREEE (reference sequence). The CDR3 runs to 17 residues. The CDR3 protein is CASTWGSGGHGTGELFF. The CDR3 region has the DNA TGTGCCAGCACCTGGGGGTCAGGGGGCCATGGCACCGGGGAGCTGTTTTTT.

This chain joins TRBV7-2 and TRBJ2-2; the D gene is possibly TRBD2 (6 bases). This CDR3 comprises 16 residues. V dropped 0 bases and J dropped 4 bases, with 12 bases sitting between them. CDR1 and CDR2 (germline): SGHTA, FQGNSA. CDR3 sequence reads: CASSLARSGVTGELFF. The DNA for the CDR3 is TGTGCCAGCAGCTTAGCGCGTAGCGGAGTCACCGGGGAGCTGTTTTTT.

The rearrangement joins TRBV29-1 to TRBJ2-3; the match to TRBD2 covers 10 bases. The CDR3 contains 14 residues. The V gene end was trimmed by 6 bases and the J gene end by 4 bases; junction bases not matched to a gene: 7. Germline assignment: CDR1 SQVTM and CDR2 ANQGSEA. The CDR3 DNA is TGCAGCGTGAAGCGGGAGGGCCGGGCAGATACGCAGTATTTT. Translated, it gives CSVKREGRADTQYF.

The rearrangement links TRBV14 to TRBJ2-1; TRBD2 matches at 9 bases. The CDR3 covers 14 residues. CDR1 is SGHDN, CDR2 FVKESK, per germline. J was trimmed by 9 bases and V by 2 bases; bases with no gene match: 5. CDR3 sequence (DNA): TGTGCCAGCAGCCAAAGCGGGAGGTTCGGTGAGCAGTTCTTC. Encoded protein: CASSQSGRFGEQFF.